The source of this T cell receptor beta chain is a study of T cells in Graves' hyperthyroidism and ophthalmopathy. Study outcomes and limitations: Most thyroid clonotypes with frequency above 0.001 were detected in blood.

Hyperthyroidism was newly diagnosed in patients aged 18 to 65 (duration under 2 months). Exclusion of a patient resulted from uncontrolled infection, other autoimmune disease, pregnancy or lactation. Diagnoses were made from clinical symptoms, serum measures (thyroxine and TRAb), thyroid ultrasound and orbital computed tomography. This clonotype has ten or more counts. Its matching antigen is unknown. Amplified TCR beta CDR3 regions derived from RNA transcripts. In the first-round RT-PCR of the TCR CDR3, the HTBI primer set was used. TCRdb passed the multiplex PCR reads through MiXCR, listing each CDR3 protein once. The data show about 350,000 distinct CDR3 sequences, 11% to 15% seen once. V was clipped by 4 bases and J by 5 bases; unmatched bases: 11. This CDR3 region has 14 residues. Germline V gene sequence: CDR1 SQVTM, CDR2 ANQGSEA.

Sequencing used blood. The receptor's source is a woman under 40 with Graves' hyperthyroidism. J is TRBJ2-7 and V is TRBV29-1, with 7 bases fitting TRBD2. The chain's CDR3 is CSVGRGSGKNEQYF. The CDR3, as DNA: TGCAGCGTTGGCCGAGGCAGCGGGAAGAACGAGCAGTACTTC.